A selection of T cell receptor beta chains follows, all from one sample in a study of blood T cells in healthy people across ages. TCRdb analysed the 5' RACE reads with MiXCR anew, one entry per CDR3 protein. The profile covers about 680,000 distinct CDR3 sequences, with about 52% appearing a single time and roughly 30% taken by the ten largest. Sample: blood. These receptors all come from a woman aged 55-70 years in good health. Both conserved end residues are part of each CDR3. A D gene is named only where the DNA matches it firmly. Expanded clones are given a class, and other clones once, few, many or no size at all.

J gene,V gene,D gene,clone size,CDR3 protein,CDR3 DNA
TRBJ2-1,TRBV6-4,TRBD2,many,CASSRLAGSHNEQFF,TGTGCCAGCAGTAGACTAGCGGGATCCCACAATGAGCAGTTCTTC
TRBJ2-5,TRBV9,.,.,CASSGDSPQETQYF,TGTGCCAGCAGCGGAGACAGCCCCCAAGAGACCCAGTACTTC
TRBJ1-2,TRBV20-1,TRBD1,.,CSARDRTGGIGYTF,TGCAGTGCTAGGGATAGGACAGGGGGCATTGGCTACACCTTC
TRBJ2-5,TRBV18,.,.,CASSHQGAREQYF,TGTGCCAGCTCACATCAGGGGGCGCGGGAGCAGTACTTC
TRBJ2-1,TRBV7-2,.,.,CASSLFGKLEADEQFF,TGTGCCAGCAGCTTATTCGGTAAACTCGAGGCGGATGAGCAGTTCTTC
TRBJ1-5,TRBV6-2/TRBV6-3,TRBD1,.,CASNGQGDQPQHF,TGTGCCAGCAACGGACAGGGCGATCAGCCCCAGCATTTT
TRBJ1-1,TRBV7-3,TRBD1,few,CASRGQGRTEAFF,TGTGCCAGCAGAGGACAGGGGCGCACTGAAGCTTTCTTT
TRBJ2-1,TRBV4-1,.,.,CASSSEGPYNEQFF,TGCGCCAGCAGCTCGGAGGGGCCCTACAATGAGCAGTTCTTC
TRBJ2-5,TRBV20-1,.,.,CSARDSGGGSFETQYF,TGCAGTGCTAGAGATTCAGGTGGAGGGAGCTTTGAGACCCAGTACTTC
TRBJ2-5,TRBV7-2,TRBD2,.,CASSLVSGIGVNEQYF,TGTGCCAGCAGCTTAGTTAGCGGGATAGGAGTTAATGAGCAGTACTTC
TRBJ1-2,TRBV6-6,.,many,CASITTQSYGYTF,TGTGCCAGCATAACTACCCAGAGTTATGGCTACACCTTC
TRBJ1-6,TRBV20-1,.,.,CSASGDRQRPLHF,TGCAGTGCTAGTGGGGACCGACAAAGACCCCTCCACTTT
TRBJ2-5,TRBV20-1,TRBD2,few,CSATWTSGRETQYF,TGCAGTGCTACTTGGACTAGCGGGAGGGAGACCCAGTACTTC
TRBJ2-1,TRBV7-9,TRBD2,.,CASSSDTGLAGVNEQFF,TGTGCCAGCAGCTCCGATACCGGACTAGCGGGAGTGAATGAGCAGTTCTTC
TRBJ2-1,TRBV20-1,.,few,CSASRRRIGNEQFF,TGCAGTGCTAGTAGGAGGCGGATCGGCAATGAGCAGTTCTTC
TRBJ2-7,TRBV9,TRBD2,.,CASSPSVASGYEQYF,TGTGCCAGCAGCCCCTCGGTTGCTAGCGGGTACGAGCAGTACTTC
TRBJ2-7,TRBV9,TRBD2,few,CASSVAILAEYDEQYF,TGTGCCAGCAGCGTAGCTATCCTAGCGGAATATGACGAGCAGTACTTC
TRBJ2-3,TRBV7-3,TRBD1,.,CASSPWGQLTDTQYF,TGTGCCAGCAGCCCCTGGGGACAGCTCACAGATACGCAGTATTTT
TRBJ2-1,TRBV27,.,.,CASTRDSSYNEQFF,TGTGCCAGCACCCGCGATAGCTCCTACAATGAGCAGTTCTTC
TRBJ2-4,TRBV18,.,few,CASSPLFQGEVNIQYF,TGTGCCAGCTCACCATTGTTTCAGGGTGAGGTGAACATTCAGTACTTC
TRBJ2-5,TRBV5-1,.,.,CASSTDPGADGQYF,TGCGCCAGCAGCACCGATCCCGGGGCGGACGGGCAGTACTTC
TRBJ2-7,TRBV4-2,.,.,CASSQRQGPTYEQYF,TGTGCCAGCAGCCAACGGCAGGGTCCTACCTACGAGCAGTACTTC
TRBJ1-1,TRBV2,TRBD1,.,CASRGQGETEAFF,TGTGCCAGCAGGGGACAGGGGGAAACTGAAGCTTTCTTT
TRBJ2-1,TRBV5-4,TRBD2,.,CASSGGLAGVRSGEQFF,TGTGCCAGCAGCGGAGGCCTAGCGGGAGTAAGAAGTGGTGAGCAGTTCTTC
TRBJ2-3,TRBV28,.,.,CASNFYRTDTQYF,TGTGCCAGCAACTTCTACCGCACAGATACGCAGTATTTT
TRBJ2-3,TRBV6-1,.,once,CASSEEGKNTDTQYF,TGTGCCAGCAGTGAAGAGGGGAAGAACACAGATACGCAGTATTTT
TRBJ2-7,TRBV20-1,TRBD2,.,CSARKLAANYEQYF,TGCAGTGCTAGAAAACTAGCGGCAAACTACGAGCAGTACTTC
TRBJ2-3,TRBV20-1,.,few,CSARAAGLDTQYF,TGCAGTGCTAGAGCCGCAGGTTTAGATACGCAGTATTTT
TRBJ1-2,TRBV7-2,.,.,CASSLVGGDGGYTF,TGTGCCAGCAGCTTAGTTGGGGGAGATGGGGGCTACACCTTC
TRBJ1-5,TRBV20-1,.,.,CSARAGSGQPQHF,TGCAGTGCTAGGGCAGGGTCTGGGCAGCCCCAGCATTTT
TRBJ2-7,TRBV6-2/TRBV6-3,.,.,CASRDQGRGSYEQYF,TGTGCCAGCAGGGATCAGGGGCGAGGCTCCTACGAGCAGTACTTC
TRBJ1-6,TRBV4-1,.,.,CASRSPNREGRNSPLHF,TGCGCCAGCAGATCTCCAAACAGGGAGGGAAGGAATTCACCCCTCCACTTT
TRBJ1-2,TRBV28,.,.,CASSAGTSYGYTF,TGTGCCAGCAGCGCCGGGACAAGCTATGGCTACACCTTC
TRBJ2-7,TRBV3-1,.,medium-sized,CASSQFPYEQYF,TGTGCCAGCAGCCAATTTCCCTACGAGCAGTACTTC
TRBJ2-4,TRBV11-2,.,few,CASSFRELGKNIQYF,TGTGCCAGCAGCTTTCGGGAGTTGGGCAAAAACATTCAGTACTTC
TRBJ2-1,TRBV7-2,.,once,CASSLAVQRLYNEQFF,TGTGCCAGCAGCTTAGCGGTCCAGCGGCTATACAATGAGCAGTTCTTC
TRBJ1-1,TRBV28,.,.,CASSLGGISNTEAFF,TGTGCCAGCAGTTTGGGCGGGATTTCGAACACTGAAGCTTTCTTT
TRBJ2-7,TRBV20-1,TRBD2,.,CSATSHGGVYEQYF,TGCAGTGCTACCTCACACGGGGGGGTCTACGAGCAGTACTTC
TRBJ1-4,TRBV2,.,.,CASSEDTEKLFF,TGTGCCAGCAGTGAAGACACTGAAAAACTGTTTTTT
TRBJ1-2,TRBV4-2,.,.,CASSQGGSVRGYGYTF,TGTGCCAGCAGCCAAGGAGGGAGCGTGAGGGGTTATGGCTACACCTTC
TRBJ2-2,TRBV5-1,.,.,CASSPIWGSNAGELFF,TGCGCCAGCAGCCCCATATGGGGGAGTAACGCCGGGGAGCTGTTTTTT
TRBJ2-3,TRBV29-1,.,.,CSAPLGGPTDTQYF,TGCAGCGCCCCGCTTGGGGGGCCCACAGATACGCAGTATTTT
TRBJ2-5,TRBV28,.,few,CASSYPGKIETQYF,TGTGCCAGCAGTTACCCGGGGAAAATAGAGACCCAGTACTTC
TRBJ2-1,TRBV29-1,.,.,CSANQGSYNEQFF,TGCAGCGCCAACCAGGGATCCTACAATGAGCAGTTCTTC
TRBJ2-7,TRBV5-1,.,few,CASSFDASYEQYF,TGCGCCAGCAGCTTCGACGCCTCCTACGAGCAGTACTTC
TRBJ2-3,TRBV7-2,TRBD1,.,CAGSSYRGLQDTQYF,TGTGCCGGCAGCTCATACAGGGGGCTCCAAGATACGCAGTATTTT
TRBJ2-1,TRBV21-1,.,.,CASSRTHSSYNEQFF,TGTGCCAGCAGCAGAACTCACAGCTCCTACAATGAGCAGTTCTTC
TRBJ2-1,TRBV7-2,.,many,CASSYNRGAGEQFF,TGTGCCAGCAGCTACAACCGAGGGGCCGGTGAGCAGTTCTTC
TRBJ2-1,TRBV12-3/TRBV12-4,TRBD2,.,CASSFGASGRFNERFF,TGTGCCAGCAGTTTTGGGGCTAGCGGGAGATTCAATGAGCGGTTCTTC
TRBJ1-1,TRBV28,.,.,CANGGQGSTEAFF,TGTGCCAACGGTGGGCAGGGGTCCACTGAAGCTTTCTTT
TRBJ2-3,TRBV20-1,.,few,CSALDPRSTDTQYF,TGCAGTGCTCTCGACCCACGAAGCACAGATACGCAGTATTTT
TRBJ1-4,TRBV2,TRBD1,.,CASSQQGAVEKLFF,TGTGCCAGCAGCCAACAGGGGGCTGTGGAAAAACTGTTTTTT
TRBJ2-5,TRBV4-2,.,.,CASSQGSGISRETQYF,TGTGCCAGCAGCCAAGGGTCAGGTATTTCCAGGGAGACCCAGTACTTC
TRBJ2-7,TRBV10-3,.,.,CAISESAGTGNEQYF,TGTGCCATCAGTGAGTCTGCGGGGACGGGGAACGAGCAGTACTTC
TRBJ2-7,TRBV20-1,TRBD1,few,CSAPPGQSYEQYF,TGCAGTGCTCCTCCGGGACAGTCCTACGAGCAGTACTTC
TRBJ2-3,TRBV20-1,TRBD1,once,CSATGTDTDTQYF,TGCAGTGCGACAGGGACAGACACAGATACGCAGTATTTT
TRBJ2-3,TRBV9,TRBD2,.,CASSGGRLAGVRTDTQYF,TGTGCCAGCAGCGGGGGACGGCTAGCGGGAGTACGCACAGATACGCAGTATTTT